Listed below are T cell receptor beta chains from one sample, sequenced in a study of Graves' ophthalmopathy and Graves' hyperthyroidism. TCRdb recomputed calls from the multiplex PCR reads with MiXCR, one row per CDR3 protein. The profile shows around 1,000,000 distinct CDR3 sequences, less than 45% of them singletons. The sequenced sample consisted of peripheral blood or thyroid tissue (not recorded which). The receptor set was obtained from an adult man with Graves' hyperthyroidism. The CDR3 runs from the conserved cysteine through the conserved F or W. A D gene is named only where the DNA matches it firmly. For some rows the clone size is stated as once, few or many, or as a class when expanded; others skip it.

TRBJ2-7,TRBV20-1,NA,many,CSAGERLSSYEQYF,TGCAGTGCTGGGGAGAGGTTGAGCTCCTACGAGCAGTACTTC
TRBJ2-5,TRBV2,NA,many,CASSTLASLLAQWF,TGTGCCAGCAGTACATTGGCCTCCCTGTTGGCCCAGTGGTTC
TRBJ2-1,TRBV27,TRBD1,NA,CASRDRSSYNEQFF,TGTGCCAGCAGGGACAGGAGCTCCTACAATGAGCAGTTCTTC
TRBJ2-5,TRBV2,NA,NA,CASDRDASGPGFAQYF,TGTGCCAGCGACAGGGATGCTAGCGGGCCGGGTTTTGCCCAGTACTTC
TRBJ2-5,TRBV20-1,TRBD1,NA,CSASRQGLVGTQYF,TGCAGTGCTAGCAGACAGGGTCTCGTAGGGACCCAGTACTTC
TRBJ2-2,TRBV25-1,NA,NA,CASSGGRPAGELFF,TGTGCCAGCAGCGGGGGACGCCCGGCCGGGGAGCTGTTTTTT
TRBJ1-2,TRBV7-9,TRBD1,NA,CASSEGQAPYGYTF,TGTGCCAGCAGCGAGGGACAGGCACCCTATGGCTACACCTTC
TRBJ2-5,TRBV20-1,NA,many,CSALAIMVQETQYF,TGCAGTGCTCTAGCCATAATGGTCCAAGAGACCCAGTACTTC
TRBJ2-5,TRBV7-2,TRBD1,once,CASSSRDRFQETQYF,TGTGCCAGCAGCTCCAGGGACAGATTCCAAGAGACCCAGTACTTC
TRBJ1-6,TRBV6-2/TRBV6-3,TRBD1,NA,CASRRSGTGDSPLHF,TGTGCCAGCAGACGATCCGGGACAGGTGATTCACCCCTCCACTTT